These T cell receptor beta chains were read from a single sample in a study of identical twins. One entry per CDR3 protein results from TCRdb running MiXCR on the 5' RACE reads. The sample lists a few hundred thousand distinct CDR3 sequences, about 8.3% occurring once. The same data also went into a second study, on yellow fever vaccine responses in identical twins.

Sequenced sample: CD8+ T cells sorted from blood. Source of these receptors: a woman aged 18-30 years in good health. CDR3s include the opening cysteine and the closing phenylalanine or tryptophan. The D gene is left open where the match is weak. Size is omitted from some rows. Given values are once, few, many or a class for expanded clones.

CDR3 protein	CDR3 DNA	D gene	clone size	V gene	J gene
CASSLGLGVWGEQYF	TGCGCCAGCAGCTTGGGACTTGGGGTATGGGGCGAGCAGTACTTC	-	-	TRBV5-1	TRBJ2-7
CASSPQIIGGYNEQFF	TGTGCCAGCAGCCCTCAAATTATAGGGGGCTACAATGAGCAGTTCTTC	-	few	TRBV7-9	TRBJ2-1
CASSLSADSYNEQFF	TGTGCCAGCAGTTTATCAGCGGACTCCTACAATGAGCAGTTCTTC	-	few	TRBV12-3/TRBV12-4	TRBJ2-1
CASSFRGWVEQYF	TGTGCCAGCAGTTTCCGCGGGTGGGTCGAGCAGTACTTC	-	-	TRBV28	TRBJ2-7
CASSLAGDRGLSRDTQYF	TGCGCCAGCAGCTTGGCCGGGGACAGGGGGCTAAGTAGGGATACGCAGTATTTT	TRBD1	-	TRBV5-1	TRBJ2-3
CASSPTGLAGAYNEQFF	TGTGCCAGCAGCCCTACCGGACTAGCGGGCGCATACAATGAGCAGTTCTTC	TRBD2	few	TRBV14	TRBJ2-1
CASSSFDRMAFF	TGTGCCAGCAGTTCATTTGACAGGATGGCTTTCTTT	-	many	TRBV12-3/TRBV12-4	TRBJ1-1
CASSLGTGVDTGELFF	TGTGCCAGCAGTTTAGGGACAGGGGTTGACACCGGGGAGCTGTTTTTT	TRBD1	-	TRBV12-3/TRBV12-4	TRBJ2-2
CASSQDLAGGFVEQFF	TGCGCCAGCAGCCAAGACCTAGCGGGAGGTTTTGTTGAGCAGTTCTTC	TRBD2	many	TRBV4-3	TRBJ2-1
CASRNEVEQYF	TGTGCCAGCAGGAATGAAGTCGAGCAGTACTTC	-	-	TRBV12-3/TRBV12-4	TRBJ2-7
CASKYKAGVPYEQYF	TGCGCCAGCAAATATAAAGCGGGAGTTCCCTACGAGCAGTACTTC	TRBD2	-	TRBV5-1	TRBJ2-7
CASSQGWGQGYEQYF	TGTGCCAGCAGCCAAGGCTGGGGACAGGGGTACGAGCAGTACTTC	TRBD1	-	TRBV14	TRBJ2-7
CASSQDQDPPFVGRAFSNIQYF	TGTGCCAGCAGCCAAGACCAGGACCCTCCGTTTGTCGGGAGGGCCTTTTCAAACATTCAGTACTTC	TRBD2	-	TRBV4-2	TRBJ2-4
CASSFELDAYNEQFF	TGTGCCAGCAGCTTTGAGCTAGACGCATACAATGAGCAGTTCTTC	-	few	TRBV7-9	TRBJ2-1
CASSLRTVTNEQFF	TGTGCCAGCAGTTTACGGACAGTCACGAATGAGCAGTTCTTC	-	many	TRBV12-3/TRBV12-4	TRBJ2-1
CASSQDARGYEQYF	TGCGCCAGCAGCCAAGATGCTCGGGGCTACGAGCAGTACTTC	-	few	TRBV4-1	TRBJ2-7